The entry below describes one T cell receptor (beta chain). V was cut by 0 bases and J by 6 bases, with 14 bases left in between. Germline V gene lookup returns CDR1 MNHNY and CDR2 SVGAGI (reference sequence). The length of the CDR3 is 15 residues. These data are taken from a study of blood T cell repertoires in COVID-19. Overall study: Researchers got acute and convalescent COVID-19 samples from the United States, Italy and Spain. From T cells, B-cell-depleted T cells, or PBMCs came the material, which was cDNA or gDNA.

Per the authors' pipeline: Reference gene primer amplification yielded estimated nucleated cell counts. Profiled with immunoSEQ multiplex PCR; TCRdb holds only in-frame clones, not every one. The V and J calls and clone size are taken from that table; D and trimming were inferred from the DNA. Of tens of thousands of clones in the sample, roughly two thirds were seen once. The sample comprised peripheral blood. This receptor was obtained from a woman between 70 and 85 years old with acute or convalescent COVID-19. This rearrangement joins TRBV6-6 to TRBJ1-1; D possibly corresponds to TRBD1 (6 bases). The CDR3 DNA follows: TGTGCCAGCAGTTACTCGAGAGGGGGTCTCGCTGAAGCTTTCTTT. It is translated as CASSYSRGGLAEAFF.